This record covers a single T cell receptor (beta chain). This clonotype was recorded at least ten times. Its antigen is unknown. It has no much larger one-base neighbor in the sample; base qualities were not kept. The library relied on PCR. Instrument on record: Illumina HiSeq 2500. TCR library preparation used molecular barcoding, with unique molecular identifiers applied to normalize quantification of the TCRbeta repertoire. TCRdb reprocessing: public reads trimmed at Q25 with fastp, clones called with MiXCR, in-frame beta chains kept. Merged by CDR3 protein, the rows form single entries marked with the most common genes and DNA. Recorded for this sample are 250,000 to 300,000 distinct CDR3 sequences; about 9.5% of them occurred a single time. The ten most abundant clones make up around 7.6% of the sample. This sample is drawn from a study of T-cell reconstitution after alpha-beta-depleted transplantation in children (dated by TCRdb to the mid-2010s). Regarding the research as a whole: T-cell immune reconstitution after TCRalphabeta/CD19-depleted allogeneic hematopoietic cell transplantation in children was quantitatively tracked in the study by means of TCR repertoire profiling. On the study overall, not on this receptor specifically: Hyperexpanded clone frequencies declined over subsequent months; after one year, T-cell counts and TCRbeta diversity were mostly attributed to newly produced T cells. The apparently early alphabetaT-cell count recovery about two months after transplant was reportedly dependent on only several hundred rapidly expanded clones derived from non-depleted graft cells. The high TCRbeta diversity at day 60 in some patients was ascribed to recipient T cells and intrathymic progenitors that had survived conditioning.

Its CDR3 holds 13 amino acids, cysteine through phenylalanine. Only CDR3 DNA is held: 39 bases, read in frame from base 1. Relative to germline, V is 6 bases shorter and J is 5 bases shorter, with 14 bases between their ends. The intended sense of this specimen's treatment or condition label: allogeneic hematopoietic cell transplantation with graft depleted of TCRalphabeta T cells and CD19 B cells. The children who served as transplant recipients had been given grafts of TCRalphabeta/CD19-depleted allogeneic hematopoietic cells. This receptor was taken from a boy under two years old with acute myeloid leukemia, due to receive a stem cell transplant. The sequences come from PBMCs, collected before TCRalphabeta/CD19-depleted stem cell transplant. Recombination linked TRBV12-3 or TRBV12-4 to TRBJ2-7; a tentative D match to TRBD2 spans 5 bases. CDR3 sequence: CASSSRAGDEQYF. The bases read TGTGCCAGCAGCTCTCGGGCGGGCGACGAGCAGTACTTC.